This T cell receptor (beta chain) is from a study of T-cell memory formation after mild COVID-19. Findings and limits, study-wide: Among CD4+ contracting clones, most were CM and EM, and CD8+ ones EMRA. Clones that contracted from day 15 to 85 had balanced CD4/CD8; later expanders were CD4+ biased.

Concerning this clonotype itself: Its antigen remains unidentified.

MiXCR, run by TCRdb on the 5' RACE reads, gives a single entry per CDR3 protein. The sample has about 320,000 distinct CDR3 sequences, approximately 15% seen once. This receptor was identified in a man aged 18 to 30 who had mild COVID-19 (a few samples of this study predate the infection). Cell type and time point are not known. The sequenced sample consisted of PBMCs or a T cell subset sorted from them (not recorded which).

CDR3 sequence (DNA): TGTGCCAGCCGGCGGGGGAGGTCCGACGGTGGGACCCAGTACTTC. This codes for CASRRGRSDGGTQYF. The chain links TRBV2 to TRBJ2-5; 7 bases are shared with TRBD2. CDR1 is SNHLY, CDR2 FYNNEI, per germline. The CDR3 has 15 amino acids. With V trimmed by 8 bases and J by 7 bases, 16 bases remained unmatched.